This T cell receptor beta chain derives from a study of OX40 agonist ivuxolimab in advanced cancers. Clones were read by immunoSEQ multiplex PCR, and TCRdb kept only the in-frame ones, dropping some. Here the sample spans about 37,000 clones, approximately 80% being singletons. Study-wide results and caveats: Some nonresponders additionally presented with little normalized T-cell clonal expansion.

Remarks on this clone: Its antigen is still unknown.

The CDR3 is 18 amino acids. The trim removed 5 bases at V and 3 bases at J, leaving 13 bases unmatched. CDR1 and CDR2 from the germline V gene are SEHNR and FQNEAQ (reference sequence). The chain combines TRBV7-9 with TRBJ2-2; 9 positions agree with TRBD2. Material: CD4+ or CD8+ T cells sorted from blood, obtained in a trial of the OX40 agonist ivuxolimab. This TCR was recovered from an adult with an advanced solid tumor such as melanoma, head and neck, liver or kidney cancer. Here the CDR3 reads CASSLPSASGVDTGELFF. In nucleotides, the CDR3 is TGTGCCAGCAGCCTTCCGTCGGCTAGCGGGGTCGACACCGGGGAGCTGTTTTTT.